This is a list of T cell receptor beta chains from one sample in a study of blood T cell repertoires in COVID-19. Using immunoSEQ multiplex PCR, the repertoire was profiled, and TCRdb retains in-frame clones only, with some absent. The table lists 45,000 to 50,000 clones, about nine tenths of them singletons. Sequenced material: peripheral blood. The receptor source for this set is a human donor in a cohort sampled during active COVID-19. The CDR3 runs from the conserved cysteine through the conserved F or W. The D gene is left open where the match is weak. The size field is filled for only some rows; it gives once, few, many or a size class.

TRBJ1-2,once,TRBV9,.,TGTGCCAGCAGCGTAGATGACTCGGGCTATGGCTACACCTTC,CASSVDDSGYGYTF
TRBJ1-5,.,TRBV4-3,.,TGCGCCAGCAGCCAAGATGCAGGGAGCAATCAGCCCCAGCATTTT,CASSQDAGSNQPQHF
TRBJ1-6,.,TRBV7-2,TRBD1,TGTGCCAGCAGTTTAACGGACAGGACTGGGCATTCACCCCTCCACTTT,CASSLTDRTGHSPLHF
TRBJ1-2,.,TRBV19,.,TGTGCCAGCACCTCCAGCAGGGACTATGGCTACACCTTC,CASTSSRDYGYTF
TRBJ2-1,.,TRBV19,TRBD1,TGTGCCAGTAGTACCGCCGGGACAGGGGACAATGAGCAGTTCTTC,CASSTAGTGDNEQFF
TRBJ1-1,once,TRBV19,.,TGTGCCAGTAGTATGCGGAACACTGAAGCTTTCTTT,CASSMRNTEAFF
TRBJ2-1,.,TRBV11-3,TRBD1,TGTGCCAGCAGCTGGGGACAGGGAGCCCCGCTCCTTTCTACAGGGAATGAGCAGTTCTTC,CASSWGQGAPLLSTGNEQFF
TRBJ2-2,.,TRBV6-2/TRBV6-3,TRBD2,TGTGCCAGCAGTTACGGGGTGGGCGGGGGACCGAACACCGGGGAGCTGTTTTTT,CASSYGVGGGPNTGELFF
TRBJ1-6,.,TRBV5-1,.,TGCGCCAGCAGCCCCAGGGAAAGTAATTCACCCCTCCACTTT,CASSPRESNSPLHF
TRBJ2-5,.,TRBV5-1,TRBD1,TGCGCCAGCAGCTTGGACAGGGGGGACACCCAGTACTTC,CASSLDRGDTQYF
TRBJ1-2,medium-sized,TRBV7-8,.,TGTGCCAGCAGCTTACCCACTCAGGGTACGAGCTACACCTTC,CASSLPTQGTSYTF
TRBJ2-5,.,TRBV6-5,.,TGTGCCAGCGGAACCGGAGGGACCAAAGAGACCCAGTACTTC,CASGTGGTKETQYF
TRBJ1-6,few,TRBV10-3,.,TGTGCCATCAGCCGCCAGGGGAATAATTCACCCCTCCACTTT,CAISRQGNNSPLHF
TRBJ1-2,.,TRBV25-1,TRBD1,TGTGCCAGCAGTGAATCGACTTTCGACAGGGATTATGGCTACACCTTC,CASSESTFDRDYGYTF
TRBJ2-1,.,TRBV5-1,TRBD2,TGCGCCAGCAGCAGTCGACTAGCGGGGTCCTCATACAATGAGCAGTTCTTC,CASSSRLAGSSYNEQFF
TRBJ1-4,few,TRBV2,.,TGTGCCAGCAGTGAAGCGCCCGACAGGTCGGAAAAACTGTTTTTT,CASSEAPDRSEKLFF
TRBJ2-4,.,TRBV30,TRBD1,TGTGCCTGGCATGACAGGGCGCGAGCCAAAAACATTCAGTACTTC,CAWHDRARAKNIQYF
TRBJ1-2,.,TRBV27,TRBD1,TGTGCCAGCAGTCAACGGGACAGGGGGCGCGGTTACACCTTC,CASSQRDRGRGYTF
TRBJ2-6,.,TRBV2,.,TGTGCCAGCAGTGCACTCAGGTCTGGGGCCAACGTCCTGACTTTC,CASSALRSGANVLTF
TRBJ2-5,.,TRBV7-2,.,TGTGCCAGCAGCTTCAGGAACGGGGGAGAAGAGACCCAGTACTTC,CASSFRNGGEETQYF
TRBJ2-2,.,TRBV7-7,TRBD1,TGTGCTAGCAGCCTCGCACAGGGGCCCACCGGGGAGCTGTTTTTT,CASSLAQGPTGELFF
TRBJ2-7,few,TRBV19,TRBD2,TGTGCCAGTAGTGGGCTTAGCGGGGGAAAGGACGAGCAGTACTTC,CASSGLSGGKDEQYF
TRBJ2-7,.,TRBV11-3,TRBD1,TGTGCCAGCAGCTTCGGACAGGGGGTCAACTACGAGCAGTACTTC,CASSFGQGVNYEQYF
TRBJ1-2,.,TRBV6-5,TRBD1,TGTGCCAGCAGTTATCGGGGAGACAGGGGGCCGGGCGGCTACACCTTC,CASSYRGDRGPGGYTF
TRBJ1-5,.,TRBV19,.,TGTGCCAGTCAGCCCCGAGCGGGTCCTAGTAATCAGCCCCAGCATTTT,CASQPRAGPSNQPQHF
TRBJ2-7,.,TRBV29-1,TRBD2,TGCAGCGTTGTAGGCGGGGGTAACGAGCAGTACTTC,CSVVGGGNEQYF
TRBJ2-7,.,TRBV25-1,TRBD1,TGTGCCAGCACCCACTCAAGACAGGGAGAATACGAGCAGTACTTC,CASTHSRQGEYEQYF
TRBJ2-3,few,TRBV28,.,TGTGCCAGCAAAGTAGGGGGTACGACTAGCACAGATACGCAGTATTTT,CASKVGGTTSTDTQYF
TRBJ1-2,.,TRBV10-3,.,TGTGCCATCAGTGAGTCGTCGGTATATGGCTACACCTTC,CAISESSVYGYTF
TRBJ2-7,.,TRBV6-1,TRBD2,TGTGCCAGCAGTGACGCTAGCGGGGGCACCTACGAGCAGTACTTC,CASSDASGGTYEQYF
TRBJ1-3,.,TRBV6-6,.,TGTGCCAGCAGTTACTCGAACAACTACTCTGGAAACACCATATATTTT,CASSYSNNYSGNTIYF
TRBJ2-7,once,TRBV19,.,TGTGCCAGTAGTATCCGGAGGGGGGGGACCTACGAGCAGTACTTC,CASSIRRGGTYEQYF
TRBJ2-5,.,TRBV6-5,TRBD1,TGTGCCAGCAGCCGATACAGGGGGGACGGGACCCAGTACTTC,CASSRYRGDGTQYF
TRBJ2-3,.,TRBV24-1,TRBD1,TGTGCCACCAGTGGGGGGACAGGGGATCGAGCAGATACGCAGTATTTT,CATSGGTGDRADTQYF
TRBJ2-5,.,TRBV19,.,TGTGCCAGTAGTACGGGAGGAGGGGGAAGAGAGACCCAGTACTTC,CASSTGGGGRETQYF
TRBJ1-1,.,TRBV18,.,TGTGCCAGCTCACCATCAGGACACCGATCGAACACTGAAGCTTTCTTT,CASSPSGHRSNTEAFF
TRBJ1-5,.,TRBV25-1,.,TGTGCCAGCAGTGCCGGGAGGCAGCCCCAGCATTTT,CASSAGRQPQHF
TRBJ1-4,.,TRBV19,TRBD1,TGTGCCAGTAGCCCGGGACAGGGGGTTTTAGCGGAAAAACTGTTTTTT,CASSPGQGVLAEKLFF
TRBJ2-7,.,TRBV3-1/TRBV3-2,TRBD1,TGTGCCAGCAGCCATGGGGCGGGACAGGGCGAGCAGTACTTC,CASSHGAGQGEQYF
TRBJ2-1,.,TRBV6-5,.,TGTGCCAGCAGGGTTAGCTCCTACAATGAGCAGTTCTTC,CASRVSSYNEQFF
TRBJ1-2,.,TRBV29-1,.,TGCAGCGCAGAACAGGGCTATGGCTACACCTTC,CSAEQGYGYTF
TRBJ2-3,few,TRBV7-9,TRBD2,TGTGCCAGCAGCTCAGGACTAGGCACAGATACGCAGTATTTT,CASSSGLGTDTQYF
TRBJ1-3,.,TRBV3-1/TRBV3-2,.,TGTGCCAGCAGCCAAGGTCTCCGGAGCTCTGGAAACACCATATATTTT,CASSQGLRSSGNTIYF
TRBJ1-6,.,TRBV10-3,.,TGTGCCATCAGGTCCGACACGTTTCATTTTTCACCCCTCCACTTT,CAIRSDTFHFSPLHF
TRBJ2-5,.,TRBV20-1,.,TGCAGTGCTCACTTGCAAGAGACCCAGTACTTC,CSAHLQETQYF
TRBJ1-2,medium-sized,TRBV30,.,TGTGCCTGGAGCCAGAGGGTCTATGGCTACACCTTC,CAWSQRVYGYTF
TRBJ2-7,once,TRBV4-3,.,TGCGCCAGCTTAATGCATCACTCAATGGCCTACGAGCAGTACTTC,CASLMHHSMAYEQYF
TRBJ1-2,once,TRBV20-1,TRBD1,TGCAGTGCGGACAGGGCAGATGGCTACACCTTC,CSADRADGYTF
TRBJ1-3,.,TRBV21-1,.,TGTGCCAGCAGCCCGTGGTGGGGCCGAAATTTT,CASSPWWGRNF
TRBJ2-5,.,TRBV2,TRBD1,TGTGCCAGCAGTGAGGAACTCGCAGGGGGAATTCAAGAGACCCAGTACTTC,CASSEELAGGIQETQYF
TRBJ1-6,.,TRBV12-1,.,TGTGCCAGCAGCTGGTTTGCCCCGAGATTTTCACCCCTCCACTTT,CASSWFAPRFSPLHF
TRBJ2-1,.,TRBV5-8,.,TGTGCCAGCAGCTTACGGGGCTACAATGAGCAGTTCTTC,CASSLRGYNEQFF
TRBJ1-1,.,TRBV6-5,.,TGTGCTTCAGGACAGTTGAACACTGAAGCTTTCTTT,CASGQLNTEAFF
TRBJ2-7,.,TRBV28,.,TGTGCCAGCAGTTTTGGAGGACAGCCCTACGAGCAGTACTTC,CASSFGGQPYEQYF
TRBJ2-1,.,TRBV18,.,TGTGCCAGCTCACCAGGGGGGGGCCATGAGCAGTTCTTC,CASSPGGGHEQFF
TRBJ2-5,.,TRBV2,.,TGTGCCAGCAGGCGACGCGTTGTGGGGGGTCCGAGGCAAGAGACCCAGTACTTC,CASRRRVVGGPRQETQYF